This T cell receptor (beta chain) comes out of a study of Ad26.COV2.S vaccination and SARS-CoV-2 variants. For the study at large: The donor was enrolled in the Ad26.COV2.S arm of the COV1001 trial. Study results and caveats: Placebo and vaccine recipients had non-spike TCR breadth that was similar. Measures of TCR breadth and depth may have fallen short of total T cell responses.

CDR1 SGHRS and CDR2 YFSETQ come from the germline V gene. The CDR3 is 13 residues long. Trimming took off 5 bases at V and 1 base at J, with 9 bases between the two ends. Documented treatment: roughly 18 received Ad26.COV2.S at low or high dose, single or two shots; five or six received placebo; per-sample allocation not given. Collection of samples fell on day 63 after the first vaccine or placebo injection. Donation was by an adult aged 18-55 years who was in Boston. About this clone itself: Its antigen is as yet unknown.

Assay used: immunoSEQ multiplex PCR; TCRdb lists only in-frame clones, some missing. Of some 300,000 clones in the sample, around 84% were seen once. Sequencing used peripheral blood, obtained in a trial of Ad26.COV2.S vaccine versus placebo. The chain links TRBV5-1 to TRBJ1-2; the D is unclear. The TCR sequence derives from a person aged 18 to 65 who received the Ad26.COV2.S COVID-19 vaccine or a placebo. The CDR3, as DNA: TGCGCCAGCAGTTTTAGCGTTAACTATGGCTACACCTTC. Translation gives CASSFSVNYGYTF.